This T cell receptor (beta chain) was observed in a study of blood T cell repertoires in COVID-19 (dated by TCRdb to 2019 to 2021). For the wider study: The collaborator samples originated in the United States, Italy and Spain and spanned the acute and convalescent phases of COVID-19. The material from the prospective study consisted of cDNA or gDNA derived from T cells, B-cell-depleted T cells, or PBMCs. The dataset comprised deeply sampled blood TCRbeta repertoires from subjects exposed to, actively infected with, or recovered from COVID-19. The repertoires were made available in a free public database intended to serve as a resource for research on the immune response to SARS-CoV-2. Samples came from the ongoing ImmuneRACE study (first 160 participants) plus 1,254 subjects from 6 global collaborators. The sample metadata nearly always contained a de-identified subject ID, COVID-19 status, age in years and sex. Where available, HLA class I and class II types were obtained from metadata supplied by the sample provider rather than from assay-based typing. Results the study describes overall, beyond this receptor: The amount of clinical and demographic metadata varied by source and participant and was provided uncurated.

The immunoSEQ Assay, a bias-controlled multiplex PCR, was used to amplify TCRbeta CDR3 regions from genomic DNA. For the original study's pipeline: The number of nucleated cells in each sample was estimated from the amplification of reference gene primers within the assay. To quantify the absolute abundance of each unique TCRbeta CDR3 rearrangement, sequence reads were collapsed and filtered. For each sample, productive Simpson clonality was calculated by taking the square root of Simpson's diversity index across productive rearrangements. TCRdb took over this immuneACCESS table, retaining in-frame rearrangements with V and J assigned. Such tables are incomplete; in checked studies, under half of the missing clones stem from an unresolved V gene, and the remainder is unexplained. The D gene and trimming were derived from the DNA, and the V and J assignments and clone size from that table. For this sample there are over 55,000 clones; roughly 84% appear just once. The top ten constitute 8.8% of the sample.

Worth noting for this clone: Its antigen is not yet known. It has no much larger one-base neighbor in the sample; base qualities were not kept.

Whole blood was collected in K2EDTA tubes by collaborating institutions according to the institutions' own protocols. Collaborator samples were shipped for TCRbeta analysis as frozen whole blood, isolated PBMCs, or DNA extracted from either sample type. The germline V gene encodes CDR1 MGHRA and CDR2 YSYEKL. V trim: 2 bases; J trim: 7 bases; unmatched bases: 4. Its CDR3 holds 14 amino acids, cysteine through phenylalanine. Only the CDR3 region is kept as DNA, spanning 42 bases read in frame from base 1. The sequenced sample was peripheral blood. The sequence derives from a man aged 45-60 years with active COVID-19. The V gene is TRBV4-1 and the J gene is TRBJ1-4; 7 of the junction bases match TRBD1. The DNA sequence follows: TGCGCCAGCAGCCAATCCGACAGGGTTGAAAAACTGTTTTTT. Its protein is CASSQSDRVEKLFF.